Shown below are 27 T cell receptor beta chains from a single sample sequenced in a study of blood T cell repertoires in COVID-19. TCRdb's copy holds only in-frame clones and misses some; the assay was immunoSEQ multiplex PCR. This table holds under 300,000 clones, roughly 88% found once. What was sequenced was peripheral blood. Every receptor here comes from a woman in her 30s with active or convalescent COVID-19.

The chain links TRBV5-1 to TRBJ1-2; possible D gene TRBD1, 6 bases. With 0 bases removed from V and 6 bases from J, the gap between germline ends came to 9 bases. The V gene's germline CDR1 is SGHRS and CDR2 YFSETQ. The CDR3 is 13 amino acids. The CDR3 is CASSLGQDHGYTF. The CDR3 nucleotides are TGCGCCAGCAGCTTGGGACAGGACCATGGCTACACCTTC.

The V call is TRBV27, the J call TRBJ1-5; perhaps TRBD1 as D (6 bases). Trimming removed 4 bases from V and 4 bases from J, with 14 bases in between. The CDR3 loop spans 15 amino acids. In germline, CDR1 is MNHEY, CDR2 SMNVEV (reference sequence). Here the CDR3 reads CASSYRARANQPQHF. The CDR3 DNA reads as TGTGCCAGCAGTTACAGGGCCCGGGCTAATCAGCCCCAGCATTTT.

CDR3 protein: CASSLDRGSNQPQHF. The CDR3 region has the DNA TGTGCCAGCAGCTTAGACCGGGGTAGCAATCAGCCCCAGCATTTT. The chain joins TRBV7-2 to TRBJ1-5; the D is unclear. The CDR3 covers 15 residues. V dropped 1 base and J dropped 0 bases, with 7 bases sitting between them. Looked up from germline, CDR1 is SGHTA and CDR2 is FQGNSA.

The chain joins TRBV3-1 (or the pseudogene TRBV3-2) to TRBJ1-5; D uncertain. The CDR3 sequence is 14 residues long. Germline V gene sequence: CDR1 LGHDT, CDR2 YNNKEL (reference sequence). Trimming pared 0 bases from V and 5 bases from J, leaving 8 bases between. In DNA, the CDR3 is TGTGCCAGCAGCCAAGATCCCGCGGATCAGCCCCAGCATTTT. Translating gives CASSQDPADQPQHF.

The rearrangement links TRBV6-6 to TRBJ1-4; D is unresolved. Germline V gives CDR1 MNHNY, CDR2 SVGAGI (reference sequence). Deletions cut 7 bases from V and 8 bases from J, with 14 bases between. CDR3 length equals 13 residues. The CDR3 DNA reads as TGTGCCAGCAATCGACCCCCGAGCGAAAAACTGTTTTTT. As protein: CASNRPPSEKLFF.

The chain has TRBV7-2 and TRBJ2-7, with 8 bases lining up with TRBD2. Germline V lookup: CDR1 SGHTA, CDR2 FQGNSA. V was clipped by 6 bases and J by 6 bases; unmatched bases: 13. This CDR3 spans 15 amino acids. CDR3 DNA: TGTGCCAGCAGTTGGGAATCGGGGGGGCCACGCGAGCAGTACTTC. Translated: CASSWESGGPREQYF.

The V gene is TRBV5-4, the J gene TRBJ1-2; 9 bases match TRBD1. Germline V gene data show CDR1 as SGHNT and CDR2 as YYREEE (reference sequence). The CDR3 is 15 residues long. Trimming at V came to 2 bases and at J to 0 bases, leaving 2 bases not matched to a gene. The CDR3 loop reads CASSFYRGPNYGYTF. CDR3 sequence (DNA): TGTGCCAGCAGCTTCTACAGGGGGCCTAACTATGGCTACACCTTC. The whole variable domain, filled in from reference TRBV5-4 and TRBJ1-2, reads ETGVTQSPTHLIKTRGQQVTLRCSSQSGHNTVSWYQQALGQGPQFIFQYYREEENGRGNFPPRFSGLQFPNYSSELNVNALELDDSALYLCASSFYRGPNYGYTFGSGTRLTVV.

The V and J genes are TRBV28 and TRBJ1-3; no reliable D call. From germline, CDR1 is MDHEN and CDR2 SYDVKM. This CDR3 is built from 15 residues. V shed 8 bases and J shed 4 bases, with 18 bases lying between them. This chain's CDR3 is CASLTAAERGNTIYF. CDR3 DNA: TGTGCCAGCCTGACGGCAGCCGAGCGCGGAAACACCATATATTTT.

As concerns this clone: Other nucleotide sequences from this sample produce the same CDR3. This rearrangement joins TRBV19 to TRBJ2-5; 15 bases agree with TRBD2. Looked up from germline, CDR1 is LNHDA and CDR2 is SQIVND (reference sequence). CDR3 length equals 17 residues. V trimming: 3 bases; J trimming: 4 bases; junction bases outside the gene matches: 6. This CDR3 reads CASSISGLAGGPETQYF. CDR3 DNA: TGTGCCAGTAGTATTTCAGGACTAGCGGGGGGGCCAGAGACCCAGTACTTC.

The CDR3 spells CASSSGLAGEQFF. Written as DNA, the CDR3 is TGTGCCAGCAGCAGCGGACTAGCCGGAGAGCAGTTCTTC. V is TRBV7-9 and J is TRBJ2-1; 8 nucleotides agree with TRBD2. The junction had 7 bases not matched to a gene; V was cut back by 5 bases and J by 10 bases. The CDR3 contains 13 residues. In germline, CDR1 is SEHNR, CDR2 FQNEAQ (reference sequence).

The table lists this clone with a count of one. The chain recombines TRBV18 with TRBJ1-2; D is unresolved. V lost 1 base, J lost 4 bases, and 10 bases lay in between. The CDR3 covers 14 residues. Germline V gene lookup returns CDR1 KGHSH and CDR2 LQKENI. This CDR3 is CASSPQREAYGYTF. In DNA form, the CDR3 reads TGTGCCAGCTCACCACAGAGGGAGGCCTATGGCTACACCTTC.

This clone was seen a single time. The chain uses TRBV19 and TRBJ2-2, with D perhaps TRBD1 (6 bases). Germline CDR1 reads LNHDA; CDR2 reads SQIVND (reference sequence). The CDR3 has 17 residues. Deletions cut 7 bases from V and 2 bases from J, with 20 bases between. Written as DNA, the CDR3 is TGTGCCAGTACCACCAACCCGACAGGAACTAACACCGGGGAGCTGTTTTTT. Protein product: CASTTNPTGTNTGELFF.

This rearrangement joins TRBV19 to TRBJ2-3; TRBD2 matches at 9 bases. The ends lost 6 bases at V and 1 base at J; junction bases unmatched: 5. The CDR3 extends over 15 amino acids. Germline V CDR1 and CDR2: LNHDA, SQIVND (reference sequence). The CDR3 coding sequence is TGTGCCAGTAGCCCAATAGCGGGGGGCACAGATACGCAGTATTTT. This sequence encodes CASSPIAGGTDTQYF.

The CDR3 region is CASKRGSLTNEKLFF. CDR3 nucleotides: TGTGCCAGTAAAAGGGGAAGCTTAACTAATGAAAAACTGTTTTTT. The gene calls are TRBV19 and TRBJ1-4; D perhaps matches TRBD1 (5 bases). The V end lost 7 bases, the J end lost 1 base, and 13 bases lay between the germline ends. This CDR3 region has 15 residues. Germline V CDR1 and CDR2: LNHDA, SQIVND (reference sequence).

The chain carries TRBV27 and TRBJ1-4; a possible D gene is TRBD1 (5 bases). The V gene's germline CDR1 is MNHEY and CDR2 SMNVEV (reference sequence). V was shortened by 7 bases and J by 8 bases, with 14 bases between the two germline ends. The length of the CDR3 is 13 residues. Here the CDR3 DNA reads TGTGCCAGCAAGGGGCGTATCAAGGAAAAACTGTTTTTT. Translation: CASKGRIKEKLFF.

This clone was seen once. Within the sample, other DNA sequences also encode this same CDR3. V usage is TRBV27 and J usage is TRBJ1-6; D is perhaps TRBD1 (6 bases). With 2 bases removed from V and 8 bases from J, the gap between germline ends came to 13 bases. The CDR3 is 15 amino acids. Germline V gives CDR1 MNHEY, CDR2 SMNVEV (reference sequence). In DNA form, the CDR3 reads TGTGCCAGCAGTTTAAAGGGGGGGGGAGATTCACCCCTCCACTTT. Protein product: CASSLKGGGDSPLHF.

The sample holds a few counts of this clone. V gene TRBV19 combines with J gene TRBJ1-2; a possible D gene is TRBD1 (6 bases). Trimming shortened V by 10 bases and J by 8 bases, and 20 bases separated the two germline ends. CDR3 length: 13 amino acids. Looked up from germline, CDR1 is LNHDA and CDR2 is SQIVND (reference sequence). Here the CDR3 reads CATHSGRGEGYTF. The CDR3 nucleotides are TGTGCCACCCACTCGGGCAGGGGCGAGGGCTACACCTTC.

This clone was observed a single time. The chain links TRBV30 to TRBJ2-6; maybe TRBD1 (5 bases). This CDR3 spans 15 amino acids. V shed 2 bases and J shed 2 bases, with 10 bases lying between them. Per the germline V gene, CDR1 is GTSNPN and CDR2 is SVGIG (reference sequence). CDR3 in DNA: TGTGCCTGGAGTATGGGGCAGACTGGGGCCAACGTCCTGACTTTC. This translates into CAWSMGQTGANVLTF. The full variable domain, completed using reference TRBV30 and TRBJ2-6, is SQTIHQWPATLVQPVGSPLSLECTVEGTSNPNLYWYRQAAGRGLQLLFYSVGIGQISSEVPQNLSASRPQDRQFILSSKKLLLSDSGFYLCAWSMGQTGANVLTFGAGSRLTVL.

The chain links TRBV20-1 to TRBJ1-2; 9 positions match TRBD1. The V gene's germline CDR1 is DFQATT and CDR2 SNEGSKA (reference sequence). CDR3 size: 10 residues. V was pared by 6 bases and J by 14 bases, with 7 bases of the junction left unmatched. The CDR3 protein is CSAAEDRGTF. The CDR3 DNA reads TGCAGTGCCGCAGAGGACAGGGGTACCTTC.

The chain employs TRBV28 and TRBJ2-1, with a weak D call TRBD2 (6 bases). Germline CDR1 is MDHEN and CDR2 is SYDVKM. The CDR3 is 15 residues long. V lost 5 bases and J 4 bases, leaving 15 bases between the germline ends. CDR3 DNA: TGTGCCAGCAGTCCCGTCGGCGGGGATTACAATGAGCAGTTCTTC. Protein product: CASSPVGGDYNEQFF.

The chain joins TRBV18 to TRBJ2-7; D perhaps matches TRBD2 (5 bases). Germline V gives CDR1 KGHSH, CDR2 LQKENI. Between the trimmed V and J ends, which lost 2 bases and 3 bases, there was a span of 14 bases. The CDR3 covers 15 residues. CDR3 sequence: CASSPSRVRFYEQYF. Here the CDR3 DNA reads TGTGCCAGCTCACCATCGAGGGTCCGATTCTACGAGCAGTACTTC.

This clone was seen more than once but under ten times. This chain uses TRBV18 with TRBJ1-2, with TRBD1 matching 11 bases. Germline CDR1 and CDR2: KGHSH and LQKENI. The CDR3 has 16 residues. V shed 0 bases and J 7 bases; nucleotides not matched to a gene: 7. The CDR3 spells CASSPPGGQGAFGYTF. The CDR3 nucleotides read TGTGCCAGCTCACCACCGGGCGGACAGGGGGCATTTGGCTACACCTTC. The whole variable domain, remainder taken from reference TRBV18 and TRBJ1-2, is NAGVMQNPRHLVRRRGQEARLRCSPMKGHSHVYWYRQLPEEGLKFMVYLQKENIIDESGMPKERFSAEFPKEGPSILRIQQVVRGDSAAYFCASSPPGGQGAFGYTFGSGTRLTVV.

The V and J genes are TRBV11-3 and TRBJ2-1; 7 bases match TRBD2. CDR3 length: 17 amino acids. Germline assignment: CDR1 SGHNT and CDR2 YENEEA. V lost 1 base and J lost 4; bases outside the gene matches: 10. In nucleotides, the CDR3 is TGTGCCAGCAGCTTAGTCGCGGCTAGCGGAGCTTACAATGAGCAGTTCTTC. Protein sequence: CASSLVAASGAYNEQFF. The entire variable domain, with the rest obtained from reference TRBV11-3 and TRBJ2-1, is as follows: EAGVVQSPRYKIIEKKQPVAFWCNPISGHNTLYWYLQNLGQGPELLIRYENEEAVDDSQLPKDRFSAERLKGVDSTLKIQPAELGDSAVYLCASSLVAASGAYNEQFFGPGTRLTVL.

The V and J genes are TRBV28 and TRBJ2-1, with a possible D match to TRBD2 (6 bases). V lost 6 bases, J lost 11 bases, and 20 bases lay in between. The CDR3 runs to 14 residues. Germline-derived CDR1 and CDR2 are MDHEN and SYDVKM. The CDR3 loop is CASSPFQTLAKQFF. DNA for the CDR3: TGTGCCAGCAGCCCCTTCCAGACACTAGCAAAGCAGTTCTTC. Based on the CDR3 plus reference TRBV28 and TRBJ2-1, the full variable domain is DVKVTQSSRYLVKRTGEKVFLECVQDMDHENMFWYRQDPGLGLRLIYFSYDVKMKEKGDIPEGYSVSREKKERFSLILESASTNQTSMYLCASSPFQTLAKQFFGPGTRLTVL.

The chain employs TRBV6-2 or TRBV6-3 and TRBJ2-7; tentatively, D is TRBD1 (5 bases). Germline V CDR1 and CDR2: MNHEY, SVGEGT. This CDR3 contains 14 residues. V shed 5 bases and J shed 6 bases, with 17 bases lying between them. CDR3: CASSNQGLESEQYF. DNA of the CDR3: TGTGCCAGCAGTAACCAGGGTTTGGAGAGCGAGCAGTACTTC.

The chain has TRBV18 and TRBJ2-5; tentative D call: TRBD2 (5 bases). V lost 6 bases and J 0 bases, leaving 14 bases between the germline ends. CDR1 is KGHSH, CDR2 LQKENI, per germline. The CDR3 runs to 15 residues. The chain's CDR3 is CASSPDFPNQETQYF. The CDR3 DNA follows: TGTGCCAGCTCGCCGGACTTTCCCAACCAAGAGACCCAGTACTTC.

This clone was observed once. The gene calls are TRBV3-1 (or the pseudogene TRBV3-2) and TRBJ1-4; tentatively, D is TRBD1 (6 bases). The V and J ends lost 1 base and 7 bases respectively, with 10 bases between them. This CDR3 contains 14 residues. Germline CDR1 and CDR2: LGHDT and YNNKEL (reference sequence). The CDR3 coding sequence is TGTGCCAGCAGCCAAGGCCAAGGGGGTGAAAAACTGTTTTTT. Translation gives CASSQGQGGEKLFF.